The 21 T cell receptor beta chains below were found in one sample sequenced in a study of T cell repertoires in cytomegalovirus infection. TCRdb redid the calling of the reads with MiXCR, one entry per CDR3 protein. This table has about 490,000 distinct CDR3 sequences, roughly 12% appearing once. The sequenced sample was PBMCs. The origin of the receptors is a human donor in good health (CMV status not recorded). Some clones in this sample may be carry-over from other donors' samples.

The J gene is TRBJ2-1, the V gene TRBV27, with 7 bases identical to TRBD2. V trimming: 7 bases; J trimming: 4 bases; junction bases outside the gene matches: 19. The CDR3 spans 18 residues. The germline V gene encodes CDR1 MNHEY and CDR2 SMNVEV (reference sequence). The CDR3 DNA sequence: TGTGCCAGCACCCCCTGGGGGACTATCTTTAATCCGTACAATGAGCAGTTCTTC. It translates to CASTPWGTIFNPYNEQFF.

Written as DNA, the CDR3 is TGTGCCAGCAGTTACGTTCCAGGGGAGGGCGAGCAGTACTTC. Translating gives CASSYVPGEGEQYF. The chain recombines TRBV6-5 with TRBJ2-7, with D tentatively TRBD2 (7 bases). Germline V gives CDR1 MNHEY, CDR2 SVGAGI. V gave up 2 bases and J gave up 6 bases, with 14 bases separating them. This CDR3 spans 14 amino acids.

CDR3: CASSILRDRSTTLHF. CDR3 coding DNA: TGTGCCAGTAGTATCCTCCGGGACAGGAGTACGACCCTCCACTTT. The chain employs TRBV19 and TRBJ1-6, with 8 bases lining up with TRBD1. V lost 3 bases, J lost 14 bases, and 12 bases stayed unmatched. Germline CDR1 and CDR2: LNHDA and SQIVND (reference sequence). The CDR3 extends over 15 amino acids.

This clonotype came up many times. The V and J genes are TRBV12-3 or TRBV12-4 and TRBJ1-3; no firm D call. V lost 3 bases and J 3 bases, leaving 6 bases between the germline ends. CDR3 length equals 13 residues. The CDR3 sequence is CASSFSGGNTIYF. In DNA, the CDR3 is TGTGCCAGCAGTTTTAGCGGTGGAAACACCATATATTTT.

The J gene is TRBJ2-1, the V gene TRBV6-5, with 10 bases identical to TRBD2. There are 15 residues in the CDR3. V gave up 6 bases and J gave up 5 bases; unmatched junction bases: 7. Germline V gives CDR1 MNHEY, CDR2 SVGAGI. For the CDR3, the DNA is TGTGCCAGCAGATTAGCGGGAGGTGGCCACAATGAGCAGTTCTTC. This translates into CASRLAGGGHNEQFF.

This clonotype occurred many times. This chain joins TRBV7-2 and TRBJ2-7; D remains ambiguous. Trimming removed 6 bases at V and 0 bases at J, with 12 bases between. This CDR3 contains 14 residues. Germline CDR1 reads SGHTA; CDR2 reads FQGNSA. The CDR3 DNA is TGTGCCAGCAGAATTGGCCAGACCTCCTACGAGCAGTACTTC. This translates into CASRIGQTSYEQYF.

The chain uses TRBV29-1 and TRBJ2-1; unclear D gene. The length of the CDR3 is 13 residues. Between the trimmed V and J ends, which lost 3 bases and 9 bases, there was a span of 15 bases. Germline V gene lookup returns CDR1 SQVTM and CDR2 ANQGSEA. The CDR3 protein is CSVDSPVGIEQFF. In DNA, the CDR3 is TGCAGCGTTGACTCGCCGGTTGGGATTGAGCAGTTCTTC.

This rearrangement joins TRBV12-3 or TRBV12-4 to TRBJ2-1; no definite D call. Trimming took 8 bases from V and 4 from J, leaving 18 bases between them. There are 15 residues in the CDR3. The CDR3 here is CASFTAGGPYNEQFF. CDR3 nucleotides: TGTGCCAGCTTTACTGCTGGTGGGCCTTACAATGAGCAGTTCTTC.

The sample holds many counts of this clonotype. This rearrangement joins TRBV7-9 to TRBJ1-4; possibly TRBD1 for D (5 bases). CDR1 is SEHNR, CDR2 FQNEAQ, per germline (reference sequence). The CDR3 runs 16 residues. Deletions cut 1 base from V and 7 bases from J, with 16 bases between. The CDR3 protein is CASSLGAGPVGEKLFF. The CDR3 DNA reads as TGTGCCAGCAGCTTAGGAGCAGGGCCTGTGGGTGAAAAACTGTTTTTT.

This clonotype was seen ten or more times. The rearrangement uses TRBV5-4 and TRBJ1-1; the D gene is possibly TRBD1 (5 bases). Germline V gene sequence: CDR1 SGHNT, CDR2 YYREEE (reference sequence). This CDR3 is 14 amino acids long. With 2 bases removed from V and 6 bases from J, the gap between germline ends came to 14 bases. Written as DNA, the CDR3 is TGTGCCAGCAGCTTCGCAGGGACGGGAGCTGAAGCTTTCTTT. Residues: CASSFAGTGAEAFF.

The table lists this clonotype with many counts. The CDR3 coding sequence is TGCAGTGCTACTGACCCCCTTAACTATGGCTACACCTTC. Protein: CSATDPLNYGYTF. This chain connects TRBV20-1 to TRBJ1-2; D unclear. The CDR3 has 13 residues. V was trimmed by 4 bases and J by 1 base, leaving 10 bases between them. From germline, CDR1 is DFQATT and CDR2 SNEGSKA (reference sequence).

This clonotype was seen only a few times. The chain carries TRBV19 and TRBJ1-6, with 7 positions matching TRBD1. J lost 7 bases, V lost 7 bases, and 16 bases had no gene match. This CDR3 comprises 17 residues. The germline V gene has CDR1 LNHDA and CDR2 SQIVND (reference sequence). This CDR3 is CASTAGRQGARNSPLHF. The CDR3 bases are TGTGCCAGTACGGCTGGGAGACAGGGAGCGAGAAATTCACCCCTCCACTTT.

This clonotype came up once. This chain joins TRBV13 and TRBJ1-1, with D maybe TRBD1 (6 bases). The CDR3 is made up of 15 amino acids. CDR1 and CDR2 (germline): PRHDT, FYEKMQ (reference sequence). The V end lost 7 bases, the J end lost 5 bases, and 20 bases lay between the germline ends. CDR3 sequence: CASILGWGRGTEAFF. The CDR3 DNA sequence: TGTGCCAGCATCTTGGGTTGGGGGCGAGGGACTGAAGCTTTCTTT.

The table lists this clonotype with many counts. This chain joins TRBV6-1 and TRBJ2-1; D is perhaps TRBD1 or TRBD2 (7 bases each). V shed 7 bases and J shed 8 bases, with 27 bases lying between them. This CDR3 comprises 17 residues. Germline-derived CDR1 and CDR2 are MNHNS and SASEGT. Written as DNA, the CDR3 is TGTGCCAGCACATTGGTCTCAGGGGGGGCCGTGGTGGATGAGCAGTTCTTC. Residues: CASTLVSGGAVVDEQFF.

This chain links TRBV20-1 with TRBJ2-5, with TRBD2 identical over 7 bases. With 6 bases clipped from V and 5 bases from J, the junction kept 3 bases outside the gene matches. From germline, CDR1 is DFQATT and CDR2 SNEGSKA (reference sequence). This CDR3 region has 11 residues. CDR3 sequence: CSAGSGETQYF. The DNA for the CDR3 is TGCAGTGCCGGTAGCGGGGAGACCCAGTACTTC.

V is TRBV27 and J is TRBJ1-1; 8 bases match TRBD1. Per germline, CDR1 MNHEY and CDR2 SMNVEV (reference sequence). CDR3 size: 14 residues. Trimming cost V 4 bases and J 5 bases; bases outside gene matches: 6. The CDR3 sequence: CASSYRQGMTEAFF. The CDR3 DNA reads TGTGCCAGCAGTTACAGACAGGGGATGACTGAAGCTTTCTTT.

This clonotype was picked up many times. The chain employs TRBV7-2 and TRBJ2-1; D possibly corresponds to TRBD1 (5 bases). Germline V gives CDR1 SGHTA, CDR2 FQGNSA. V dropped 4 bases and J dropped 0 bases, with 13 bases sitting between them. The CDR3 loop spans 16 amino acids. The CDR3, as DNA: TGTGCCAGCAGCTCGCAGCGACAGAGCTCCTACAATGAGCAGTTCTTC. This sequence encodes CASSSQRQSSYNEQFF.

This clonotype was detected many times. V usage is TRBV7-9 and J usage is TRBJ2-5; the match to TRBD1 covers 7 bases. CDR3 size: 15 residues. V dropped 0 bases and J dropped 1; count of bases not matched to a gene: 2. From germline, CDR1 is SEHNR and CDR2 FQNEAQ (reference sequence). The CDR3 region has the DNA TGTGCCAGCAGCTTAGCCGACAGGGTCCAAGAGACCCAGTACTTC. Amino acid sequence: CASSLADRVQETQYF.

V and J are TRBV5-1 and TRBJ1-2, with D maybe TRBD1 (5 bases). Germline CDR1 reads SGHRS; CDR2 reads YFSETQ. Deletions cut 9 bases from V and 4 bases from J, with 16 bases between. The CDR3 spans 13 residues. The CDR3 loop reads CATRERGTYGYTF. The DNA for the CDR3 is TGCGCCACCCGCGAGAGGGGCACCTATGGCTACACCTTC.

By sample share, this clonotype is medium-sized (0.01 to 0.1%). V is TRBV7-9 and J is TRBJ2-3, with 7 bases identical to TRBD1. The CDR3 sequence is 15 residues long. Germline assignment: CDR1 SEHNR and CDR2 FQNEAQ (reference sequence). V shed 5 bases and J 0 bases; nucleotides not matched to a gene: 5. DNA of the CDR3: TGTGCCAGCAGCGCCGACAGGGATAGCACAGATACGCAGTATTTT. Amino acids: CASSADRDSTDTQYF.

The sample holds many counts of this clonotype. V and J are TRBV28 and TRBJ2-7; TRBD1 matches 8 bases. This CDR3 spans 14 amino acids. Germline V gene data show CDR1 as MDHEN and CDR2 as SYDVKM. V lost 6 bases and J lost 3; bases outside the gene matches: 7. The CDR3: CASRLPGQDYEQYF. The CDR3 DNA follows: TGTGCCAGCAGGCTCCCGGGACAGGACTACGAGCAGTACTTC.